The 8 T cell receptor beta chains below come from one sample, sequenced in a study of T cell clonality in common variable immunodeficiency. The repertoire was sequenced with immunoSEQ multiplex PCR; TCRdb's copy has only in-frame clones and lacks some. The sample shows more than 65,000 clones, none of them appearing just once. Input material: peripheral blood mononuclear cells. These receptors came from a person aged 18-70 years in good health.

Many counts were recorded for this clone. Read sequence stops 3 residues before the CDR3 end, and the germline J gene provides the missing end. The chain uses TRBV20-1 and TRBJ1-4; D is uncertain. The ends were cut back, 2 bases at V and 7 bases at J, with 5 bases in the middle. The CDR3 loop spans 11 amino acids. Per the germline V gene, CDR1 is DFQATT and CDR2 is SNEGSKA (reference sequence). The part of the CDR3 DNA that was read is TGCAGTGCTAGATGGCTTGAAAAA. It is translated as CSARWLEK. The CDR3 in its entirety is CSARWLEKLFF.

This clone was counted many times. Read coverage stops 3 residues before the CDR3 terminus; the germline J gene supplies the remainder. V usage is TRBV20-1 and J usage is TRBJ2-1; the D gene is possibly TRBD1 (5 bases). The CDR3 covers 14 residues. Germline assignment: CDR1 DFQATT and CDR2 SNEGSKA (reference sequence). Trimming removed 2 bases from V and 4 bases from J, with 12 bases in between. The CDR3 is CSARLGVLYNEQFF. The sequenced part of the CDR3 DNA is TGCAGTGCTAGATTAGGGGTCCTTTACAATGAG.

This clone was seen repeatedly, ten times or more. The sequenced CDR3 bases are TGTGCCAGCGGTGGGACTAGCCCCGCAGATACG. Amino acids: CASGGTSPADT. The whole CDR3 protein is CASGGTSPADTQYF. V is TRBV12-3 or TRBV12-4 and J is TRBJ2-3; 9 bases match TRBD2. The read terminates 3 residues ahead of where the CDR3 ends, so the germline J gene completes it. The CDR3 sequence is 14 residues long. The V segment lost 8 bases and the J segment 4 bases; nucleotides outside the gene matches: 7.

To note about this clone: From the germline J gene comes the end of the CDR3, since the read stops 3 residues before it. The gene calls are TRBV2 and TRBJ1-1, with a weak D call TRBD1 (6 bases). V was pared by 5 bases and J by 0 bases, with 16 bases between. CDR1 is SNHLY, CDR2 FYNNEI, per germline. CDR3 size: 16 residues. The CDR3 loop reads CASSHGGARMNTEAFF. The part of the CDR3 DNA that was read is TGTGCCAGCAGTCACGGGGGGGCACGGATGAACACTGAA.

This clone was counted many times. The CDR3 end lies 3 residues beyond the end of the read and is filled in from the germline J gene. J is TRBJ2-7 and V is TRBV30, with 9 bases fitting TRBD2. The CDR3 covers 13 residues. CDR1 is GTSNPN, CDR2 SVGIG, per germline (reference sequence). V lost 4 bases to trimming and J lost 2 bases; unmatched junction nucleotides: 3. Here the CDR3 reads CAWTSGATYEQYF. The covered CDR3 bases are TGTGCCTGGACTAGCGGGGCCACCTACGAG.

This clone has a count of ten or more. The read gets to within 3 residues of the CDR3 end, and the germline J gene fills in the rest. This chain uses TRBV29-1 with TRBJ1-3, with unresolved D. The V end lost 1 base, the J end lost 3 bases, and 10 bases lay between the germline ends. The germline gives CDR1 SQVTM, CDR2 ANQGSEA. The CDR3 is made up of 14 amino acids. CDR3 DNA (partial): TGCAGCGTTGAAGTTTGGGCAGGTGGAAACACC. It encodes CSVEVWAGGNT. The CDR3 reads in full as CSVEVWAGGNTIYF.

This clone has at least ten counts. The read ends 3 residues shy of where the CDR3 ends; the end is completed using the germline J gene. The V call is TRBV5-6, the J call TRBJ1-2; D remains unclear. Per germline, CDR1 SGHDT and CDR2 YYEEEE. The CDR3 consists of 14 residues. The chain's CDR3 is CASSETSNSYEYTF. The DNA read from the CDR3 is TGTGCCAGCAGCGAGACTAGTAATTCCTACGAG.

This clone showed up many times. The CDR3 protein is CSARDRLAVWAEQYF. The CDR3 DNA, read in part, is TGCAGTGCTAGAGATCGGCTAGCGGTCTGGGCCGAG. The rearrangement links TRBV20-1 to TRBJ2-7; 7 nucleotides agree with TRBD2. Read coverage stops 3 residues before the CDR3 terminus; the germline J gene supplies the remainder. Germline CDR1 is DFQATT and CDR2 is SNEGSKA (reference sequence). CDR3 length: 15 amino acids. The junction had 11 bases not matched to a gene; V was cut back by 0 bases and J by 6 bases.